These 5 T cell receptor beta chains came from one sample sequenced in a study of lymphopenia after photon versus proton radiotherapy. Repertoires were generated with immunoSEQ multiplex PCR, while TCRdb's copy carries only in-frame clones and drops some. The sample holds 20,000 to 25,000 clones, about 93% seen once. The sequencing used peripheral blood, collected from a patient treated with proton-based radiotherapy. The receptor source for this set is a woman in her 70s with pancreatic cancer. Some clones in this sample may be carry-over from other donors' samples.

V is TRBV5-4 and J is TRBJ2-5; D is undetermined. The J call may be mistaken, given a closer DNA end match to TRBJ2-7. Germline assignment: CDR1 SGHNT and CDR2 YYREEE (reference sequence). The CDR3 is 14 amino acids. In nucleotides, the CDR3 is TGTGCCAGCAGCTTGGATGTGGGGTCCGACGAGCAGTACTTC. It encodes CASSLDVGSDEQYF.

The chain uses TRBV10-3 and TRBJ2-1; D unclear. Germline V lookup: CDR1 ENHRY, CDR2 SYGVKD. Between the trimmed V and J ends, which lost 6 bases and 6 bases, there was a span of 9 bases. The CDR3 has 12 amino acids. CDR3 amino acids: CAISPRVNEQFF. The CDR3 region has the DNA TGTGCCATCAGCCCAAGGGTCAATGAGCAGTTCTTC.

This sequence joins TRBV18 and TRBJ2-5; TRBD2 aligns across 11 bases. The CDR3 extends over 17 amino acids. The junction had 7 bases not matched to a gene; V was cut back by 3 bases and J by 1 base. Germline V gene sequence: CDR1 KGHSH, CDR2 LQKENI. CDR3 in DNA: TGTGCCAGCTCACCTCAGGGACTAGCGGAATTCCAAGAGACCCAGTACTTC. Translated: CASSPQGLAEFQETQYF.

This chain uses TRBV7-2 with TRBJ2-5; perhaps TRBD2 as D (6 bases). Trimming left V 1 base short and J 6 bases short, with 15 bases between. The CDR3 runs 15 residues. Germline CDR1 is SGHTA and CDR2 is FQGNSA. The CDR3 sequence is CASSLGGSGGKTQYF. The DNA of the CDR3 is TGTGCCAGCAGCTTAGGAGGTAGCGGTGGGAAGACCCAGTACTTC. Filled out from reference TRBV7-2 and TRBJ2-5, the complete variable domain reads GAGVSQSPSNKVTEKGKDVELRCDPISGHTALYWYRQSLGQGLEFLIYFQGNSAPDKSGLPSDRFSAERTGGSVSTLTIQRTQQEDSAVYLCASSLGGSGGKTQYFGPGTRLLVL.

The chain employs TRBV4-3 and TRBJ1-3; D gene unclear. The germline V gene has CDR1 LGHNA and CDR2 YSLEER. CDR3 length: 17 residues. The V and J ends lost 3 bases and 4 bases respectively, with 19 bases between them. The CDR3 nucleotides are TGCGCCAGCAGCCAGAATAGGGTTGAGGTCTGGGGAAACACCATATATTTT. Translating it yields CASSQNRVEVWGNTIYF.